Given below is one T cell receptor beta chain in context. Its antigen is unknown. Qualities for individual bases were not recorded, and no much larger clone is one base off. This entry is derived from a study of glioma-infiltrating T cells (dated by TCRdb to the mid-2010s). About the full investigation: Sequencing of TCR alpha- and beta-chain repertoires was performed on glioma tissue, on non-neoplastic brain tissue, and on matched peripheral blood mononuclear cells. Each tissue-infiltrating repertoire was compared with the same patient's peripheral blood repertoire to measure divergence between tissue and blood T-cell populations. The paired cohort was made up of three low-grade glioma patients, about 8 primary glioblastoma patients and three non-glioma patients who contributed non-neoplastic brain tissue.

TCR alpha and beta CDR3 regions were amplified with the iRepertoire nested amplicon-rescue multiplex PCR (arm-PCR) platform from RNA. For one-step reverse transcription and amplification, about 85-450 ng of tissue mRNA or PBMC total RNA was used as input. Following bead purification, Illumina adapters were added through a secondary multiplex PCR, and the libraries were then gel-purified between 200 and 400 bp. Demultiplexing relied on internal 6-nucleotide barcodes carried by the libraries. The libraries were sequenced on an Illumina MiSeq using 2x220 or 2x250 nucleotide paired-end reads. In the paper's pipeline: Paired reads were merged using FLASH 1.2.11 and aligned with BWA-MEM to the GRCh37 human genome, and TRA and TRB reads were then extracted. An IMGT-derived reference of cassette sequences and CDR3 motifs, with pseudogenes included, was used for V and J assignment. Three-frame translation of reads was performed, and productive CDR3s were defined as those with a C...FGXG motif and no stop codons. Unique combinations of V-J cassette pair and CDR3 amino acid sequence were defined as clonotypes. Reads were filtered by Hamming distance, with the threshold set by the sequence error rate of each sample in mapped regions. TCRdb reanalyzed the raw reads on its own, using fastp at Q25 for trimming and MiXCR for clone calling, and kept in-frame beta chains. Rows with one shared CDR3 protein collapse into an entry with the most common genes and DNA. Here the V and J calls rest on TCRdb's processing, not on the authors' analysis. The table for this sample lists fewer than 90,000 distinct CDR3 sequences; roughly 23% of them were counted only once. The top ten constitute over 5.5% of the sample.

Counted from cysteine to phenylalanine, this CDR3 has 14 amino acids. This entry keeps only the CDR3 DNA: 42 bases, framed from base 1. The germline V gene provides CDR1 SQVTM and CDR2 ANQGSEA. Cut back by 4 bases and 0 bases, the V and J ends lie 7 bases apart. Overall results and qualifications from the work: Very few CDR3 sequences were shared between tissue and blood, attributed to high CDR3 diversity and limited sampling. VJ-independent divergence between tissue and blood was found to be below expectation in non-neoplastic patients but above expectation in all gliomas, particularly low-grade gliomas. Group comparisons were based on small numbers of patients: three non-neoplastic, three low-grade glioma and seven to nine glioblastoma patients.

The clonotype comes from a human donor with low-grade glioma or glioblastoma, undergoing nonglioma brain surgery, or in good health (not recorded which). The rearranged chain carries TRBV29-1 and TRBJ2-6, with no reliable assignment of the D segment. Sequenced sample: glioma tissue, nonneoplastic brain tissue, or PBMCs (not recorded which). At the DNA level, the sequence is TGCAGCGTTGGGGATGGCTCTGGGGCCAACGTCCTGACTTTC. Its amino acids are CSVGDGSGANVLTF.